The next 8 T cell receptor beta chains were all read from a single sample in a study of T cell responses to AZD1222 COVID-19 vaccine. Method: immunoSEQ multiplex PCR; TCRdb's copy keeps in-frame clones and lacks some. The profile shows 80,000 or so clones, 80% to 95% of them singletons. The sample consisted of peripheral blood, taken on day 0 of MenACWY control vaccination. All receptors come from an adult in good health.

The chain joins TRBV6-5 to TRBJ1-5, with D possibly matching TRBD1 (5 bases). Germline lookup yields CDR1 MNHEY and CDR2 SVGAGI. Trimming left V 7 bases short and J 7 bases short, with 11 bases between. The CDR3 is 12 amino acids. CDR3 residues: CASMMEGQPQHF. In DNA, the CDR3 is TGTGCCAGCATGATGGAGGGGCAGCCCCAGCATTTT.

The gene calls are TRBV7-9 and TRBJ2-1, with 7 bases lining up with TRBD1. Per the germline V gene, CDR1 is SEHNR and CDR2 is FQNEAQ (reference sequence). The CDR3 extends over 11 amino acids. The V gene end was trimmed by 5 bases and the J gene end by 13 bases; junction bases not matched to a gene: 5. The CDR3 region has the DNA TGTGCCAGCAGCCAACGGGACAGACAGTTCTTC. It yields the protein CASSQRDRQFF.

V and J are TRBV5-1 and TRBJ2-3; 16 bases line up with TRBD2. The CDR3 length is 19 residues. Germline V gene sequence: CDR1 SGHRS, CDR2 YFSETQ. V was pared by 3 bases and J by 5 bases, with 12 bases of the junction left unmatched. This chain's CDR3 is CASSYRPGLAGGLGDTQYF. The CDR3 nucleotides are TGCGCCAGCAGCTACCGACCGGGACTAGCGGGAGGGTTGGGAGATACGCAGTATTTT.

This chain uses TRBV5-4 with TRBJ1-1, with D perhaps matching TRBD1 (6 bases). From germline, CDR1 is SGHNT and CDR2 YYREEE (reference sequence). With 4 bases removed from V and 1 base from J, the gap between germline ends came to 8 bases. The CDR3 loop spans 13 amino acids. CDR3 in amino acids: CASSQGQNTEAFF. DNA for the CDR3: TGTGCCAGCAGCCAGGGACAGAACACTGAAGCTTTCTTT.

V usage is TRBV7-2 and J usage is TRBJ2-5; the match to TRBD2 covers 8 bases. CDR1 and CDR2 from the germline V gene are SGHTA and FQGNSA. The CDR3 loop spans 15 amino acids. V was clipped by 5 bases and J by 2 bases; unmatched bases: 7. As DNA, the CDR3 is TGTGCCAGCAGCCAGCAGACTAGCGTACAAGAGACCCAGTACTTC. Its translation is CASSQQTSVQETQYF.

This clone occurred once. The CDR3 sequence is CASSLEGHHGLFF. The CDR3 DNA is TGTGCCAGCAGCTTAGAGGGACACCATGGACTGTTTTTT. This rearrangement joins TRBV7-9 to TRBJ1-4, with TRBD1 as a possible D gene (6 bases). Between the trimmed V and J ends, which lost 1 base and 13 bases, there was a span of 13 bases. The CDR3 length is 13 residues. Per the germline V gene, CDR1 is SEHNR and CDR2 is FQNEAQ (reference sequence).

The genes are TRBV5-4 and TRBJ2-2; possibly TRBD1 for D (6 bases). CDR1 is SGHNT, CDR2 YYREEE, per germline (reference sequence). Trimming removed 3 bases at V and 7 bases at J, with 16 bases between. This CDR3 spans 15 amino acids. CDR3 amino acids: CASSWSAGVGGELFF. The CDR3 DNA reads as TGTGCCAGCAGCTGGTCGGCAGGGGTTGGCGGGGAGCTGTTTTTT.

A single count supports this clone. V gene TRBV30 combines with J gene TRBJ1-5; D gene ambiguous. From germline, CDR1 is GTSNPN and CDR2 SVGIG (reference sequence). CDR3 size: 14 residues. Trimming removed 0 bases from V and 4 bases from J, with 10 bases in between. The CDR3 protein is CAWSVGPDNQPQHF. The DNA of the CDR3 is TGTGCCTGGAGTGTTGGCCCGGATAATCAGCCCCAGCATTTT.